One sample yielded the 12 T cell receptor beta chains listed below, sequenced in a study of cytomegalovirus exposure and HLA in healthy donors (dated by TCRdb to the late 2010s). The library came from the immunoSEQ multiplex PCR assay. Drawn from immuneACCESS, this table holds only the in-frame rearrangements with V and J called that TCRdb kept. Clones are partly lost; checked studies trace under half to an unresolved V gene and leave the rest unexplained. The sample profile shows about 110,000 clones; about 85% of them were found once. The ten largest clones represent around 2.7% of the sample. The sample was PBMCs. The receptors derive from a woman between 18 and 30 years old in good health and CMV-seronegative.

V is TRBV6-1 and J is TRBJ2-7; D possibly corresponds to TRBD1 (6 bases). CDR3 length: 13 residues. V was pared by 4 bases and J by 5 bases, with 12 bases between. Germline values: CDR1 MNHNS, CDR2 SASEGT. The CDR3 DNA reads TGTGCCAGCAGTGTAATACCAGGGGACGAGCAGTACTTC. Amino acid sequence: CASSVIPGDEQYF.

The V gene is TRBV6-6, the J gene TRBJ1-2, with D perhaps TRBD1 (5 bases). Germline V gives CDR1 MNHNY, CDR2 SVGAGI (reference sequence). This CDR3 has 15 residues. Trimming removed 6 bases at V and 3 bases at J, with 17 bases between. The CDR3 loop reads CASSPGRPDYYGYTF. The CDR3 nucleotides read TGTGCCAGCAGCCCAGGGAGGCCAGACTACTATGGCTACACCTTC.

This chain uses TRBV20-1 with TRBJ2-7; D gene ambiguous. The germline V gene has CDR1 DFQATT and CDR2 SNEGSKA (reference sequence). The CDR3 is 11 amino acids. V lost 7 bases to trimming and J lost 3 bases, with 10 bases between them. CDR3 loop: CSGESSYEQYF. The CDR3 DNA reads TGCAGTGGCGAGTCGAGCTACGAGCAGTACTTC.

This sequence joins TRBV4-1 and TRBJ2-7; TRBD2 agrees at 11 bases. Germline V gene data show CDR1 as MGHRA and CDR2 as YSYEKL. V dropped 3 bases and J dropped 5; count of bases not matched to a gene: 6. This CDR3 has 15 amino acids. CDR3 sequence (DNA): TGCGCCAGCAGCCAGAACCTAGCGGGGGGCGACGAGCAGTACTTC. Protein sequence: CASSQNLAGGDEQYF.

The rearrangement joins TRBV9 to TRBJ1-2, with no clear D. The CDR3 has 12 amino acids. Germline CDR1 reads SGDLS; CDR2 reads YYNGEE. The ends were cut back, 2 bases at V and 8 bases at J, with 10 bases in the middle. CDR3 residues: CASSVSNSGYTF. In nucleotides, the CDR3 is TGTGCCAGCAGCGTTTCAAACAGCGGCTACACCTTC.

The chain recombines TRBV6-1 with TRBJ2-1; no clear D gene. The V and J ends lost 0 bases and 10 bases respectively, with 13 bases between them. The CDR3 has 14 residues. CDR1 is MNHNS and CDR2 is SASEGT in the germline V gene. CDR3 in DNA: TGTGCCAGCAGTGAAGCGGTCATGATGGGCGAGCAGTTCTTC. This sequence encodes CASSEAVMMGEQFF.

The V call is TRBV19, the J call TRBJ1-5; D might be TRBD1 (6 bases). Germline V gene data show CDR1 as LNHDA and CDR2 as SQIVND (reference sequence). The CDR3 has 14 amino acids. The germline V and J ends were trimmed by 5 bases and 3 bases, with 11 bases remaining between them. The CDR3 protein is CASSEGGNNQPQHF. As DNA, the CDR3 is TGTGCCAGTAGTGAGGGGGGGAACAATCAGCCCCAGCATTTT.

This chain connects TRBV2 to TRBJ1-4; possible D gene TRBD1, 6 bases. The germline V gene has CDR1 SNHLY and CDR2 FYNNEI. This CDR3 has 18 amino acids. Between the trimmed V and J ends, which lost 0 bases and 5 bases, there was a span of 19 bases. The CDR3 sequence: CASSEAGLWDTINEKLFF. CDR3 nucleotides: TGTGCCAGCAGTGAAGCGGGGCTATGGGACACCATAAATGAAAAACTGTTTTTT. Using reference TRBV2 and TRBJ1-4 for the parts outside the CDR3, the full variable domain is EPEVTQTPSHQVTQMGQEVILRCVPISNHLYFYWYRQILGQKVEFLVSFYNNEISEKSEIFDDQFSVERPDGSNFTLKIRSTKLEDSAMYFCASSEAGLWDTINEKLFFGSGTQLSVL.

The V and J genes are TRBV29-1 and TRBJ2-7; possible D gene TRBD1, 5 bases. Germline V lookup: CDR1 SQVTM, CDR2 ANQGSEA. V was trimmed by 5 bases and J by 1 base, leaving 12 bases between them. CDR3 length equals 13 residues. Here the CDR3 reads CSVILTDSYEQYF. The CDR3 coding sequence is TGCAGCGTTATTCTGACAGATTCCTACGAGCAGTACTTC.

The chain is built from TRBV13 and TRBJ2-1; tentative D call: TRBD2 (7 bases). Germline V lookup: CDR1 PRHDT, CDR2 FYEKMQ (reference sequence). The CDR3 consists of 13 residues. Trimming stripped 5 bases from V and 8 bases from J, with 13 bases between. CDR3 sequence: CASSLRGGYEQFF. In nucleotides, the CDR3 is TGTGCCAGCAGCCTAAGGGGGGGATATGAGCAGTTCTTC.

The rearrangement joins TRBV27 to TRBJ2-1; TRBD2 is a possible D gene (6 bases). CDR1 is MNHEY, CDR2 SMNVEV, per germline (reference sequence). CDR3 length equals 18 residues. V was pared by 2 bases and J by 2 bases, with 19 bases between. CDR3: CASSLNGAGGAPYNEQFF. In DNA, the CDR3 is TGTGCCAGCAGTTTAAATGGAGCGGGCGGAGCCCCCTACAATGAGCAGTTCTTC.

This sequence joins TRBV15 and TRBJ1-3, with 10 bases matching TRBD1. The CDR3 is made up of 18 amino acids. Germline V gene data show CDR1 as LNHNV and CDR2 as YYDKDF (reference sequence). Unmatched junction bases numbered 11, after V lost 1 base and J lost 5 bases. The CDR3 here is CATSRVLKPGQGRNTIYF. DNA for the CDR3: TGTGCCACCAGCAGAGTCCTAAAACCGGGACAGGGGAGAAACACCATATATTTT.